The 16 T cell receptor beta chains below come from one sample, sequenced in a study of blood T cell repertoires in COVID-19 (dated by TCRdb to between 2020 and 2021). Libraries were built with the immunoSEQ multiplex PCR assay. In its TCRdb copy, this immuneACCESS table keeps in-frame sequences only and misses some clones. Where compared with another copy, unresolved V genes explain less than half of these, and the others have no known cause. The sample table holds under 250,000 clones, of which 80% to 90% were seen once. The leading ten clones occupy about 3% of the sample. Sample: PBMCs or T cells enriched from blood (not recorded which). These receptors came from a woman aged 18-35 years in a cohort exposed to, infected with or recovered from COVID-19 (not recorded which).

The chain has TRBV11-1 and TRBJ1-1; TRBD1 matches at 8 bases. V lost 1 base and J lost 1; bases outside the gene matches: 2. The CDR3 is 15 residues long. Germline V CDR1 and CDR2: SGHAT, FQDESV (reference sequence). The CDR3 DNA reads as TGTGCCAGCAGCTTAGTCGGACAGGGGAACACTGAAGCTTTCTTT. It codes for CASSLVGQGNTEAFF.

This rearrangement joins TRBV5-1 to TRBJ1-4; TRBD1 matches at 8 bases. CDR1 is SGHRS, CDR2 YFSETQ, per germline. The CDR3 is 14 residues long. The V and J ends lost 4 bases and 2 bases, in that order; junction bases with no gene match: 1. CDR3 coding DNA: TGCGCCAGCAGCAGGGACAGGACTAATGAAAAACTGTTTTTT. Translation: CASSRDRTNEKLFF.

This clone turned up a few times. V usage is TRBV6-5 and J usage is TRBJ1-2; a weak D match, TRBD1 (5 bases). From germline, CDR1 is MNHEY and CDR2 SVGAGI. V lost 10 bases, J lost 12 bases, and 15 bases lay in between. CDR3 length equals 10 residues. CDR3 in DNA: TGTGCCACCTTCGGGGGGATTGACACCTTC. As protein: CATFGGIDTF.

The V call is TRBV27, the J call TRBJ1-5; TRBD1 matches 8 bases. V lost 4 bases and J lost 4; bases outside the gene matches: 6. Germline V gene sequence: CDR1 MNHEY, CDR2 SMNVEV (reference sequence). There are 15 residues in the CDR3. The CDR3 coding sequence is TGTGCCAGCAGTTCCGACAGGGGCTGGAATCAGCCCCAGCATTTT. This codes for CASSSDRGWNQPQHF.

The chain couples TRBV28 to TRBJ1-3, with D maybe TRBD1 (6 bases). Germline V CDR1 and CDR2: MDHEN, SYDVKM. Trimming took 7 bases from V and 4 from J, leaving 14 bases between them. CDR3 size: 14 residues. The CDR3 DNA follows: TGTGCCAGCAACCCAGGACAGTCCGGAAACACCATATATTTT. Protein product: CASNPGQSGNTIYF. Together with reference TRBV28 and TRBJ1-3, the CDR3 gives the full variable domain: DVKVTQSSRYLVKRTGEKVFLECVQDMDHENMFWYRQDPGLGLRLIYFSYDVKMKEKGDIPEGYSVSREKKERFSLILESASTNQTSMYLCASNPGQSGNTIYFGEGSWLTVV.

The chain links TRBV3-1 (or the pseudogene TRBV3-2) to TRBJ2-7; TRBD1 is a possible D gene (6 bases). This CDR3 is 14 amino acids long. CDR1 is LGHDT, CDR2 YNNKEL, per germline (reference sequence). V was pared by 3 bases and J by 5 bases, with 14 bases between. For the CDR3, the DNA is TGTGCCAGCAGCCATACAGCCGAGGGGGACGAGCAGTACTTC. Its protein is CASSHTAEGDEQYF.

A single count supports this clone. The chain employs TRBV24-1 and TRBJ2-2, with 13 bases that match TRBD2. The V and J ends lost 4 bases and 4 bases, in that order; junction bases with no gene match: 8. The germline gives CDR1 KGHDR, CDR2 SFDVKD. The CDR3 runs 18 residues. CDR3 region: CATSDPGLAGVSTGELFF. The CDR3 DNA sequence: TGTGCCACCAGTGACCCAGGACTAGCGGGAGTCTCCACCGGGGAGCTGTTTTTT.

The V call is TRBV7-8, the J call TRBJ1-6; TRBD1 matches 7 bases. V lost 4 bases, J lost 7 bases, and 7 bases stayed unmatched. The CDR3 is made up of 15 amino acids. The germline gives CDR1 SGHVS, CDR2 FQNEAQ. CDR3 nucleotides: TGTGCCAGCAGCTCCCGACGGGACAGAAATTCACCCCTCCACTTT. Its protein product is CASSSRRDRNSPLHF.

The chain is built from TRBV6-1 and TRBJ1-5, with D uncertain. The V and J ends lost 4 bases and 2 bases respectively, with 15 bases between them. This CDR3 has 16 amino acids. CDR1 MNHNS and CDR2 SASEGT come from the germline V gene. The CDR3 spells CASSGLSGEGNQPQHF. The CDR3 bases are TGTGCCAGCAGTGGACTTTCGGGTGAGGGCAATCAGCCCCAGCATTTT.

J is TRBJ2-1 and V is TRBV7-3; 8 bases agree with TRBD2. The CDR3 runs 15 residues. The V and J ends lost 5 bases and 9 bases, in that order; junction bases with no gene match: 12. Germline values: CDR1 SGHTA, CDR2 FQGTGA. CDR3 in amino acids: CASSNRGAGDGEQFF. As DNA, the CDR3 is TGTGCCAGCAGCAACCGGGGAGCGGGAGACGGTGAGCAGTTCTTC.

V gene TRBV12-3 or TRBV12-4 combines with J gene TRBJ1-5, with no clear D. V lost 6 bases, J lost 5 bases, and 8 bases lay in between. CDR3 length equals 12 residues. DNA of the CDR3: TGTGCCAGCAGCCCTACCGATCAGCCCCAGCATTTT. Translating it yields CASSPTDQPQHF.

This clone was observed a handful of times. The chain joins TRBV4-1 to TRBJ1-6; 8 bases agree with TRBD1. Germline V lookup: CDR1 MGHRA, CDR2 YSYEKL. The CDR3 loop spans 16 amino acids. V lost 3 bases, J lost 15 bases, and 16 bases stayed unmatched. CDR3 region: CASSQITGGISPNLHF. CDR3 bases: TGCGCCAGCAGCCAGATTACAGGGGGAATATCCCCCAACCTCCACTTT.

This clone is a singleton in its sample. The V and J genes are TRBV9 and TRBJ1-2; D unresolved. Trimming cost V 7 bases and J 6 bases, with 19 bases left between them. Germline CDR1 and CDR2: SGDLS and YYNGEE. This CDR3 contains 14 residues. This chain's CDR3 is CASRPEPAGDGYTF. The CDR3, as DNA: TGTGCCAGCCGCCCCGAACCGGCCGGGGATGGCTACACCTTC.

The rearrangement joins TRBV2 to TRBJ2-7; D unclear. Germline CDR1 SNHLY, CDR2 FYNNEI. The CDR3 extends over 14 amino acids. V was clipped by 0 bases and J by 2 bases, with 8 bases between them. CDR3 coding DNA: TGTGCCAGCAGTGAAGCGGGCGCCCCCTACGAGCAGTACTTC. It encodes CASSEAGAPYEQYF.

This clone has only one observation. The chain uses TRBV5-1 and TRBJ1-1; the match to TRBD1 covers 8 bases. This CDR3 is built from 16 residues. Germline V gene lookup returns CDR1 SGHRS and CDR2 YFSETQ. After removal of 4 bases from V and 4 bases from J, the junction contained 12 bases not matched to a gene. The CDR3 nucleotides are TGCGCCAGCAGCCCTCGCCCACAGGGGGAAGGCACTGAAGCTTTCTTT. It translates to CASSPRPQGEGTEAFF.

The chain joins TRBV6-1 to TRBJ1-3, with a possible D match to TRBD1 (6 bases). The CDR3 has 13 residues. V shed 5 bases and J shed 3 bases, with 8 bases lying between them. CDR1 is MNHNS and CDR2 is SASEGT in the germline V gene. The CDR3 sequence: CASSRGNGNTIYF. CDR3 bases: TGTGCCAGCAGTAGGGGGAATGGAAACACCATATATTTT.